This TCR beta chain was profiled in a study of blood T cell repertoires in COVID-19. Study-wide background: PBMCs, B-cell-depleted T cells, or T cells were the source of the cDNA or gDNA that made up the material.

Germline CDR1 reads KGHSH; CDR2 reads LQKENI. The CDR3 extends over 15 amino acids. Seattle participants joined during active infection and were tracked over time. The authors' processing: Estimates of nucleated cell counts were drawn from the amplification of reference gene primers. The assay was immunoSEQ multiplex PCR, and TCRdb's table has in-frame clones only and misses some. The V and J calls and clone size are taken from that table; D and trimming were inferred from the DNA. The data hold approximately 330,000 clones, with approximately 88% observed a single time. Notes on this clone: A read error may produce the germline difference seen at one junction end.

The source is a man aged 25-45 years with COVID-19, enrolled during active disease. This chain connects TRBV18 to TRBJ2-2, with D hard to call. Material for sequencing was peripheral blood. CDR3: CASSPLGPNAGELFF. The CDR3 DNA is TGTGCCAGCTCACCCCTGGGCCCGAACGCCGGGGAGCTGTTTTTT.